The present TCR beta chain was sequenced within a study of blood T cell repertoires in COVID-19. Across the whole study: Acute and convalescent COVID-19 samples came from the United States, Italy and Spain. The cDNA or gDNA used as material had been derived from T cells, B-cell-depleted T cells, or PBMCs.

Germline assignment: CDR1 SNHLY and CDR2 FYNNEI. Trimming took off 4 bases at V and 1 base at J, with 5 bases between the two ends. The length of the CDR3 is 13 residues. As handled by the study authors: Amplification of reference gene primers was used by the study to estimate nucleated cell counts. Here immunoSEQ multiplex PCR was the method, and the copy in TCRdb shows in-frame clones only, minus some. That table supplies the V and J calls and clone size; D and trimming were determined from the DNA. This sample has around 60,000 clones, with about 80% found just once. This clone occurred once. The sample comprised peripheral blood. The rearrangement links TRBV2 to TRBJ1-5; D is unresolved. The TCR originated in a woman older than 75 with acute or convalescent COVID-19. Written as DNA, the CDR3 is TGTGCCAGCAGTGGGCAGAGCAATCAGCCCCAGCATTTT. The encoded protein is CASSGQSNQPQHF.